This TCR beta chain came from a study of blood T cells in healthy people across ages (dated by TCRdb to the mid-2010s). Looking at the study overall: In model experiments, roughly one uniquely barcoded TCR beta cDNA molecule per two T cells was captured by template switching. Age-related changes in TCR beta repertoire diversity were measured in the study by deep sequencing normalized with unique cDNA molecular identifiers. Donors were grouped into four age groups: young (average approximately 16 years), middle-aged (about 38), aged (around 60) and long-lived (roughly 80). To avoid experimental bias, donors of different ages were randomly spread across the sequencing lanes. Two additional independent replicas of 1 million unique cDNA reads from the same blood draw were analyzed for two donors (one aged 18 to 29 and one aged 80 or older). What the authors observed across the whole study: Conclusive comparison of naive and antigen-experienced compartments was prevented by the profiling of bulk unsorted PBMCs. Total diversity estimates from one million sequenced T cells were considered lower bounds and underestimates. Because the CMV infection status of the donors was unknown, age-related changes in expanded clonotypes may potentially have been confounded. The percentage of naive T cells measured by flow cytometry correlated strongly with observed TCR beta diversity. The long-lived group showed more naive CD4+ T cells, fewer expanded clones and increased TCR diversity than the aged group, suggesting age selection. Observed TCR beta diversity per million T cells fell roughly linearly with age, and a significant reduction was already apparent by age around 36.

The protocol used for the library was 5' RACE. Sequencing used an Illumina HiSeq 2500. A second roughly 6 to 11 cycle PCR used a sample-barcoded 5' primer and a J-beta primer mix. Each TCR beta cDNA molecule received a unique molecular identifier from a template-switch 5' adaptor carrying 12 random nucleotides. At least 2.5 million CDR3-containing paired-end reads were obtained from each sample. First-strand cDNA synthesis was performed from all RNA using the Mint cDNA synthesis kit, with priming by a TRBC-specific oligonucleotide. All cDNA was treated with uracil-DNA glycosylase and then went through a first 18-cycle PCR with the universal primers M1SS and BC2_uni_R. In the authors' own workflow: For normalization, 1 million high-quality reads, each with a distinct molecular identifier, were randomly selected from each sample. Instead of being binned into consensus sequences, reads with shared molecular identifiers were discarded. CDR3 identification, clonotype clustering and error correction used MiTCR with a Q25 quality threshold and the strictest error-elimination algorithm. A nonparametric unseen species model with Euler transformation was used to estimate lower-bound total TCR beta diversity. TCRdb itself trimmed the public reads at Q25 with fastp, ran MiXCR and retained productive beta chains. Identical CDR3 protein sequences are pooled into one entry, listed with their most common genes and DNA. TCRdb, not the original authors, processed these V and J calls. The sample data list more than 700,000 distinct CDR3 sequences, and around 45% of these were observed just once. The top ten hold approximately 18% of the sample.

The 35 to 40 donors, aged about 6 to 95 years, were systemically healthy Caucasian individuals from Russia. Each donor gave 9.5 to 10 milliliters of peripheral blood, drawn into EDTA-treated Vacutainer tubes. PBMCs were isolated by Ficoll-Paque density-gradient centrifugation, with at least 6 million obtained per sample. Trizol reagent was used to extract total RNA from PBMCs, with at least 5 micrograms per sample. The percentages of naive CD45RAhigh/CD27high T cells were determined by flow cytometry on a PBMC aliquot from every donor. As for this clonotype: Its antigen target is currently unknown. It has no much larger one-base neighbor in the sample; base qualities were not kept.

V loses 6 bases, J loses 5 bases, and the germline ends lie 19 bases apart. The CDR3 numbers 15 residues from cysteine through phenylalanine. Solely the CDR3 DNA is kept, with 45 bases framed from the first base. CDR1 and CDR2 are drawn from the germline V gene: SGHTA, FQGNSA. The sequence joins TRBV7-2 to TRBJ2-5; no D gene call is confident. The source of this sequence is a man older than 75 in good health. Sequencing input: blood. The nucleotides read TGTGCCAGCAGTCTTCGTGGCGGAGTTTTGGAGACCCAGTACTTC. Its amino acids are CASSLRGGVLETQYF.